The next 32 T cell receptor beta chains were all read from a single sample in a study of identical twins. From the 5' RACE reads, TCRdb called clonotypes with MiXCR, one entry per CDR3 protein. There are just under 650,000 distinct CDR3 sequences in the sample; under 8.5% occur only once, and 1.6% lies in the top ten. The same data also went into a second study, on yellow fever vaccine responses in identical twins.

Sequenced sample: PBMCs. The source of these receptors is a young woman in good health.

The sample holds a few counts of this clonotype. The gene calls are TRBV20-1 and TRBJ2-1, with 10 bases matching TRBD2. Germline loops: CDR1 DFQATT, CDR2 SNEGSKA (reference sequence). Trimming cost V 0 bases and J 6 bases; bases outside gene matches: 8. The CDR3 is 16 residues long. The chain's CDR3 is CSARDPSGGVRNEQFF. CDR3 bases: TGCAGTGCTAGAGATCCCAGCGGGGGGGTACGCAATGAGCAGTTCTTC.

The chain couples TRBV20-1 to TRBJ2-2; D is ambiguous. The V and J ends lost 8 bases and 1 base respectively, with 11 bases between them. This CDR3 comprises 13 residues. The germline gives CDR1 DFQATT, CDR2 SNEGSKA (reference sequence). CDR3 DNA: TGCAGTCATAGGTATCTGAACACCGGGGAGCTGTTTTTT. Translating gives CSHRYLNTGELFF.

V usage is TRBV12-3 or TRBV12-4 and J usage is TRBJ1-4; 8 bases line up with TRBD1. V lost 6 bases, J lost 5 bases, and 8 bases stayed unmatched. The length of the CDR3 is 15 residues. The CDR3 is CASSPVGTGNEKLFF. The DNA of the CDR3 is TGTGCCAGCAGCCCGGTCGGGACAGGAAATGAAAAACTGTTTTTT.

This clonotype was detected many times. This rearrangement joins TRBV7-2 to TRBJ2-2; D unclear. Germline V gives CDR1 SGHTA, CDR2 FQGNSA. CDR3 length: 13 amino acids. The V end was cut by 5 bases, the J end by 3 bases, with 7 bases between. CDR3: CASSLHHTGELFF. The CDR3 DNA is TGTGCCAGCAGCCTACACCACACCGGGGAGCTGTTTTTT. Supplemented by reference TRBV7-2 and TRBJ2-2, the full variable domain reads GAGVSQSPSNKVTEKGKDVELRCDPISGHTALYWYRQSLGQGLEFLIYFQGNSAPDKSGLPSDRFSAERTGGSVSTLTIQRTQQEDSAVYLCASSLHHTGELFFGEGSRLTVL.

This clonotype was seen a few times. The chain combines TRBV25-1 with TRBJ2-5; the D is unclear. Germline assignment: CDR1 MGHDK and CDR2 SYGVNS. Trimming cost V 10 bases and J 5 bases, with 11 bases left between them. The CDR3 length is 11 residues. The CDR3 loop reads CATKAGETQYF. The CDR3 bases are TGTGCCACCAAGGCCGGGGAGACCCAGTACTTC.

This clonotype was detected a few times. The rearrangement uses TRBV10-3 and TRBJ2-1, with 7 positions matching TRBD2. Unmatched junction bases numbered 7, after V lost 9 bases and J lost 2 bases. Germline V gene data show CDR1 as ENHRY and CDR2 as SYGVKD. This CDR3 has 14 residues. This CDR3 reads CAINSGPTYNEQFF. The CDR3 DNA reads TGTGCCATAAATAGCGGGCCTACCTACAATGAGCAGTTCTTC.

This clonotype was detected ten times or more. This chain connects TRBV2 to TRBJ2-1, with D unclear. Germline assignment: CDR1 SNHLY and CDR2 FYNNEI. The CDR3 is 12 amino acids. The germline V and J ends were trimmed by 7 bases and 4 bases, with 8 bases remaining between them. The CDR3 coding sequence is TGTGCCAGCATCGGCGGATACAATGAGCAGTTCTTC. The encoded protein is CASIGGYNEQFF.

The genes are TRBV5-1 and TRBJ2-6; 7 bases line up with TRBD1. V lost 0 bases to trimming and J lost 1 base; unmatched junction nucleotides: 10. Germline CDR1 SGHRS, CDR2 YFSETQ. The CDR3 is 19 amino acids. Written as DNA, the CDR3 is TGCGCCAGCAGCTTGGCCTTGAGACAGGGACCATCTGGGGCCAACGTCCTGACTTTC. This codes for CASSLALRQGPSGANVLTF.

This clonotype was seen at least ten times. The chain uses TRBV24-1 and TRBJ2-3; maybe TRBD1 (6 bases). CDR1 and CDR2 (germline): KGHDR, SFDVKD. CDR3 length: 16 amino acids. Trimming took off 1 base at V and 5 bases at J, with 15 bases between the two ends. CDR3 DNA: TGTGCCACCAGTGATTTCGCAGGGGAAGAGGGAGATACGCAGTATTTT. This encodes CATSDFAGEEGDTQYF.

This chain links TRBV4-1 with TRBJ1-4; 9 bases map to TRBD1. V lost 4 bases and J lost 2; bases outside the gene matches: 14. CDR3 length equals 19 residues. Looked up from germline, CDR1 is MGHRA and CDR2 is YSYEKL. This CDR3 is CASSRRVPGQGSTNEKLFF. The CDR3 DNA is TGCGCCAGCAGCCGGAGAGTCCCGGGACAGGGTTCGACTAATGAAAAACTGTTTTTT.

This clonotype was counted only a few times. V gene TRBV11-1 combines with J gene TRBJ1-4; 10 bases fit TRBD1. The trim removed 3 bases at V and 7 bases at J, leaving 17 bases unmatched. The germline V gene encodes CDR1 SGHAT and CDR2 FQDESV (reference sequence). This CDR3 contains 19 residues. The CDR3 loop reads CASSFGRQGARLSREKLFF. The CDR3 coding sequence is TGTGCCAGCAGCTTTGGGCGACAGGGGGCGCGCCTTAGTCGTGAAAAACTGTTTTTT.

The J gene is TRBJ1-5, the V gene TRBV6-5, with TRBD1 identical over 10 bases. CDR1 is MNHEY, CDR2 SVGAGI, per germline. V lost 2 bases and J lost 6; bases outside the gene matches: 4. This CDR3 spans 15 amino acids. CDR3 residues: CASSYGQGGSQPQHF. CDR3 nucleotide sequence: TGTGCCAGCAGTTACGGACAGGGGGGTAGTCAGCCCCAGCATTTT.

This clonotype was observed many times. V gene TRBV4-2 combines with J gene TRBJ2-3, with D possibly matching TRBD1 (6 bases). The CDR3 totals 17 residues. CDR1 and CDR2 from the germline V gene are LGHNA and YNFKEQ. V lost 1 base to trimming and J lost 3 bases, with 17 bases between them. CDR3 DNA: TGTGCCAGCAGCCAAGCCCTAGGTGGGGGCAGAACAGATACGCAGTATTTT. Amino acids: CASSQALGGGRTDTQYF.

In regard to this clonotype: One junction end does not reproduce the germline sequence, and a read error may be involved. The J gene is TRBJ2-7, the V gene TRBV20-1, with TRBD1 matching over 8 bases. Germline V CDR1 and CDR2: DFQATT, SNEGSKA (reference sequence). The CDR3 runs 16 residues. CDR3 DNA sequence: TGCTGTGCTAGCTCGTCAACAGGGGGTTTTTTCTACGAGCAGTACTTC. Protein sequence: CCASSSTGGFFYEQYF.

There are a few counts of this clonotype. This chain links TRBV6-1 with TRBJ2-1, with TRBD1 matching 9 bases. CDR1 MNHNS and CDR2 SASEGT come from the germline V gene. CDR3 length: 14 residues. V was pared by 5 bases and J by 8 bases, with 7 bases of the junction left unmatched. The CDR3 coding sequence is TGTGCCAGCAGTCCCGGGACAGGGTTCCATGAGCAGTTCTTC. This encodes CASSPGTGFHEQFF.

The chain links TRBV7-2 to TRBJ1-1; D might be TRBD1 (6 bases). Per germline, CDR1 SGHTA and CDR2 FQGNSA. The CDR3 totals 14 residues. V lost 3 bases and J lost 10, with 18 bases in between. For the CDR3, the DNA is TGTGCCAGCAGCTTCGTAGGGGGGGGGCTCGGAGCTTTCTTT. It translates to CASSFVGGGLGAFF.

This clonotype was detected only a few times. J is TRBJ1-6 and V is TRBV10-3, with D hard to call. Trimming took off 4 bases at V and 6 bases at J, with 7 bases between the two ends. CDR3 length: 13 amino acids. Germline values: CDR1 ENHRY, CDR2 SYGVKD. CDR3 nucleotides: TGTGCCATCAGTGGCGGTACTAATTCACCCCTCCACTTT. It yields the protein CAISGGTNSPLHF.

The chain uses TRBV2 and TRBJ2-7; 7 bases match TRBD2. Trimming cost V 5 bases and J 2 bases; bases outside gene matches: 6. CDR1 and CDR2 from the germline V gene are SNHLY and FYNNEI. The CDR3 has 14 amino acids. DNA of the CDR3: TGTGCCAGCAGTTTTCATGGGGGGGCCTACGAGCAGTACTTC. This sequence encodes CASSFHGGAYEQYF.

This clonotype was counted only a few times. This chain connects TRBV9 to TRBJ2-7, with D perhaps TRBD2 (6 bases). The CDR3 loop spans 15 amino acids. CDR1 and CDR2 (germline): SGDLS, YYNGEE. The V end was cut by 2 bases, the J end by 9 bases, with 21 bases between. The CDR3 region is CASSVAGGTSYRQYF. The CDR3 DNA reads as TGTGCCAGCAGCGTCGCAGGCGGGACTTCCTATCGGCAGTACTTC.

This clonotype was observed many times. J is TRBJ1-1 and V is TRBV11-2; D is unresolved. Per the germline V gene, CDR1 is SGHAT and CDR2 is FQNNGV. Trimming stripped 5 bases from V and 0 bases from J, with 13 bases between. CDR3 length: 15 amino acids. This CDR3 reads CASSLGGVLNTEAFF. Written as DNA, the CDR3 is TGTGCCAGCAGCCTCGGTGGCGTACTGAACACTGAAGCTTTCTTT.

This clonotype was seen a handful of times. This sequence joins TRBV7-9 and TRBJ1-1; D is uncertain. Germline V gene lookup returns CDR1 SEHNR and CDR2 FQNEAQ (reference sequence). Trimming pared 5 bases from V and 7 bases from J, leaving 11 bases between. The CDR3 spans 12 residues. The CDR3 sequence: CASSPRESEAFF. For the CDR3, the DNA is TGTGCCAGCAGCCCCCGAGAGAGTGAAGCTTTCTTT.

The sample holds a few counts of this clonotype. The chain combines TRBV24-1 with TRBJ2-1, with TRBD1 matching over 9 bases. CDR3 length: 16 amino acids. The germline gives CDR1 KGHDR, CDR2 SFDVKD. Trimming cost V 4 bases and J 4 bases; bases outside gene matches: 7. CDR3 amino acids: CATSETGGIAYNEQFF. CDR3 in DNA: TGTGCCACCAGTGAGACAGGGGGGATTGCGTACAATGAGCAGTTCTTC.

This clonotype was observed many times. The CDR3 DNA is TGTGCCAGCAGTCCCACCCAAACACGGAACACTGAAGCTTTCTTT. It specifies CASSPTQTRNTEAFF. The V and J genes are TRBV27 and TRBJ1-1, with unresolved D. The V end lost 5 bases, the J end lost 1 base, and 14 bases lay between the germline ends. The CDR3 is 15 residues long. Germline lookup yields CDR1 MNHEY and CDR2 SMNVEV (reference sequence).

The V gene is TRBV27, the J gene TRBJ2-1, with D possibly matching TRBD1 (6 bases). The CDR3 length is 12 residues. Germline V CDR1 and CDR2: MNHEY, SMNVEV (reference sequence). Trimming removed 7 bases from V and 3 bases from J, with 7 bases in between. The CDR3 sequence is CASTGVYNEQFF. The CDR3 region has the DNA TGTGCCAGCACAGGGGTCTACAATGAGCAGTTCTTC.

This clonotype appeared a few times. The rearrangement uses TRBV4-1 and TRBJ1-5; D may be TRBD1 (5 bases). Germline V CDR1 and CDR2: MGHRA, YSYEKL. The CDR3 spans 15 residues. V shed 0 bases and J shed 5 bases, with 11 bases lying between them. The CDR3 protein is CASSQDLLGDQPQHF. The CDR3 DNA is TGCGCCAGCAGCCAAGATCTTTTGGGGGATCAGCCCCAGCATTTT.

This clonotype was detected only a few times. This chain links TRBV20-1 with TRBJ2-2, with 12 bases lining up with TRBD2. Trimming cost V 3 bases and J 5 bases; bases outside gene matches: 7. The CDR3 has 16 amino acids. CDR1 is DFQATT, CDR2 SNEGSKA, per germline (reference sequence). CDR3 amino acids: CSASSSGRAGTGELFF. The CDR3 DNA follows: TGCAGTGCTAGTTCTAGCGGGAGGGCCGGGACCGGGGAGCTGTTTTTT.

The sample holds a few counts of this clonotype. The chain recombines TRBV12-3 or TRBV12-4 with TRBJ1-3; weak D call: TRBD1 (5 bases). This CDR3 contains 14 residues. V lost 9 bases, J lost 1 base, and 13 bases lay in between. CDR3 in amino acids: CASQLGRSGNTIYF. The CDR3 DNA is TGTGCCAGTCAGTTGGGGCGATCTGGAAACACCATATATTTT.

This clonotype appeared many times. This sequence joins TRBV5-1 and TRBJ1-6; 9 nucleotides line up with TRBD1. Germline V gene data show CDR1 as SGHRS and CDR2 as YFSETQ. The V gene end was trimmed by 0 bases and the J gene end by 8 bases; junction bases not matched to a gene: 6. The CDR3 has 16 amino acids. This CDR3 is CASSLGPGQGYSPLHF. As DNA, the CDR3 is TGCGCCAGCAGCTTGGGACCGGGACAGGGATATTCACCCCTCCACTTT.

This clonotype was detected only a few times. The chain recombines TRBV11-1 with TRBJ2-6; D not certain. Trimming cost V 1 base and J 1 base, with 14 bases left between them. Germline V gene data show CDR1 as SGHAT and CDR2 as FQDESV (reference sequence). The CDR3 is 18 residues long. The CDR3 DNA reads TGTGCCAGCAGCTTAGTGTTTGTGTCCGGGTCTGGGGCCAACGTCCTGACTTTC. Protein sequence: CASSLVFVSGSGANVLTF. Drawing the rest from reference TRBV11-1 and TRBJ2-6, the complete variable domain is EAEVAQSPRYKITEKSQAVAFWCDPISGHATLYWYRQILGQGPELLVQFQDESVVDDSQLPKDRFSAERLKGVDSTLKIQPAELGDSAMYLCASSLVFVSGSGANVLTFGAGSRLTVL.

Many counts were recorded for this clonotype. The CDR3 bases are TGTGCCAGCAGTGCCGTCGGTACCCAAGAGACCCAGTACTTC. It is translated as CASSAVGTQETQYF. The chain employs TRBV6-1 and TRBJ2-5; D is unresolved. Germline V lookup: CDR1 MNHNS, CDR2 SASEGT. This CDR3 is built from 14 residues. The germline V and J ends were trimmed by 4 bases and 1 base, with 10 bases remaining between them.

This clonotype showed up many times. The chain couples TRBV7-8 to TRBJ1-5; perhaps TRBD1 as D (5 bases). Trimming took off 2 bases at V and 1 base at J, with 12 bases between the two ends. CDR3 size: 16 residues. CDR1 is SGHVS and CDR2 is FQNEAQ in the germline V gene. The CDR3 here is CASSLKTDRSNQPQHF. DNA of the CDR3: TGTGCCAGCAGCTTAAAGACAGACAGAAGCAATCAGCCCCAGCATTTT.

This clonotype has just a few counts. CDR3 loop: CASSPSALNTGELFF. The CDR3 DNA reads TGTGCCAGCAGCCCCAGCGCCCTAAACACCGGGGAGCTGTTTTTT. This sequence joins TRBV7-9 and TRBJ2-2; D gene uncertain. This CDR3 spans 15 amino acids. CDR1 is SEHNR, CDR2 FQNEAQ, per germline (reference sequence). Trimming took off 5 bases at V and 2 bases at J, with 12 bases between the two ends.